A single T cell receptor (beta chain) is shown here with its context. This sample is part of a study of cytomegalovirus exposure and HLA in healthy donors. Assay used: immunoSEQ multiplex PCR; TCRdb lists only in-frame clones, some missing. The sample includes over 150,000 clones, roughly 82% of them seen just once. The sequencing input was PBMCs. This TCR came from a woman younger than 45 in good health and CMV-seropositive.

CDR3 loop: CASSYLTGVGPEAFF. The CDR3 DNA is TGTGCCAGCAGTTACTTGACAGGGGTCGGGCCTGAAGCTTTCTTT. This rearrangement joins TRBV6-5 to TRBJ1-1, with TRBD1 identical over 8 bases. The CDR3 consists of 15 residues. CDR1 is MNHEY, CDR2 SVGAGI, per germline. V lost 1 base to trimming and J lost 6 bases; unmatched junction nucleotides: 7.